Listed here are 12 T cell receptor beta chains from one sample, sequenced in a study of cytomegalovirus exposure and HLA in healthy donors. PCR was performed using 60 Vbeta and 13 Jbeta primers. The method was immunoSEQ multiplex PCR; TCRdb's version includes in-frame clones alone and lacks a portion of them. The repertoire holds 99,000 or so clones, with around three quarters as singletons. Sequencing was done on a sample of PBMCs. These receptors originate from a man between 60 and 75 years old in good health and CMV-seropositive.

The chain is built from TRBV5-1 and TRBJ1-4; TRBD1 aligns across 10 bases. The CDR3 has 14 amino acids. Germline CDR1 reads SGHRS; CDR2 reads YFSETQ. The V and J ends lost 5 bases and 7 bases, in that order; junction bases with no gene match: 5. DNA of the CDR3: TGCGCCAGCAGTTTCGGACAGGGGGTTGAAAAACTGTTTTTT. Translating it yields CASSFGQGVEKLFF. Using reference TRBV5-1 and TRBJ1-4 for the parts outside the CDR3, the full variable domain is KAGVTQTPRYLIKTRGQQVTLSCSPISGHRSVSWYQQTPGQGLQFLFEYFSETQRNKGNFPGRFSGRQFSNSRSEMNVSTLELGDSALYLCASSFGQGVEKLFFGSGTQLSVL.

The chain joins TRBV2 to TRBJ2-5; 8 bases align to TRBD1. Unmatched junction bases numbered 11, after V lost 3 bases and J lost 5 bases. Germline lookup yields CDR1 SNHLY and CDR2 FYNNEI. CDR3 length: 16 residues. The CDR3 loop reads CASSDGQGAAGETQYF. In nucleotides, the CDR3 is TGTGCCAGCAGTGATGGGCAGGGGGCCGCCGGGGAGACCCAGTACTTC.

The chain employs TRBV2 and TRBJ2-3, with 8 bases lining up with TRBD1. V lost 6 bases and J lost 3; bases outside the gene matches: 5. There are 14 residues in the CDR3. Germline values: CDR1 SNHLY, CDR2 FYNNEI. The CDR3 DNA reads TGTGCCAGCAGAAGGACAGGGTGGACAGATACGCAGTATTTT. It yields the protein CASRRTGWTDTQYF. The full variable domain, rest sourced from reference TRBV2 and TRBJ2-3, is EPEVTQTPSHQVTQMGQEVILRCVPISNHLYFYWYRQILGQKVEFLVSFYNNEISEKSEIFDDQFSVERPDGSNFTLKIRSTKLEDSAMYFCASRRTGWTDTQYFGPGTRLTVL.

This chain connects TRBV5-1 to TRBJ2-3, with 13 bases matching TRBD2. CDR1 and CDR2 from the germline V gene are SGHRS and YFSETQ. V was clipped by 6 bases and J by 1 base; unmatched bases: 8. The CDR3 is 17 residues long. In DNA, the CDR3 is TGCGCCAGCACCCCGTCCGGGACTAGCGGGGGCACAGATACGCAGTATTTT. Translating gives CASTPSGTSGGTDTQYF.

V and J are TRBV5-1 and TRBJ1-2, with 8 nucleotides matching TRBD1. CDR3 length equals 15 residues. Per the germline V gene, CDR1 is SGHRS and CDR2 is YFSETQ. J lost 8 bases, V lost 0 bases, and 9 bases had no gene match. For the CDR3, the DNA is TGCGCCAGCAGCTTGGAAGGGACAGGAGGAAGAGGCTACACCTTC. Translation: CASSLEGTGGRGYTF.

The V gene is TRBV27, the J gene TRBJ1-2; D is ambiguous. The CDR3 is made up of 12 amino acids. V dropped 6 bases and J dropped 8 bases, with 13 bases sitting between them. The V gene's germline CDR1 is MNHEY and CDR2 SMNVEV (reference sequence). The DNA of the CDR3 is TGTGCCAGCAGCTTTTGGGGAGGAGGCTACACCTTC. Protein sequence: CASSFWGGGYTF.

The rearrangement links TRBV11-2 to TRBJ2-1; TRBD2 matches 7 bases. With V trimmed by 5 bases and J by 6 bases, 13 bases remained unmatched. This CDR3 region has 16 residues. Germline-derived CDR1 and CDR2 are SGHAT and FQNNGV. Here the CDR3 DNA reads TGTGCCAGCAGCCCCGCCCCGGACGGGGGGTCCAATGAGCAGTTCTTC. It yields the protein CASSPAPDGGSNEQFF. Combining the CDR3 with reference TRBV11-2 and TRBJ2-1 gives the whole variable domain EAGVAQSPRYKIIEKRQSVAFWCNPISGHATLYWYQQILGQGPKLLIQFQNNGVVDDSQLPKDRFSAERLKGVDSTLKIQPAKLEDSAVYLCASSPAPDGGSNEQFFGPGTRLTVL.

The chain has TRBV5-1 and TRBJ2-7; weak D call: TRBD1 (5 bases). The CDR3 extends over 16 amino acids. Germline V gives CDR1 SGHRS, CDR2 YFSETQ. The germline V and J ends were trimmed by 0 bases and 2 bases, with 15 bases remaining between them. The CDR3 DNA reads as TGCGCCAGCAGCTTGGCTTGGGGCATGAGACCCTACGAGCAGTACTTC. This translates into CASSLAWGMRPYEQYF.

V is TRBV11-2 and J is TRBJ1-3; the D is unclear. V gave up 3 bases and J gave up 0 bases, with 9 bases separating them. Looked up from germline, CDR1 is SGHAT and CDR2 is FQNNGV. The CDR3 contains 15 residues. This CDR3 reads CASSFSGLSGNTIYF. The CDR3, as DNA: TGTGCCAGCAGCTTTAGCGGGCTCTCTGGAAACACCATATATTTT. Looking up the rest from reference TRBV11-2 and TRBJ1-3 gives the full variable domain: EAGVAQSPRYKIIEKRQSVAFWCNPISGHATLYWYQQILGQGPKLLIQFQNNGVVDDSQLPKDRFSAERLKGVDSTLKIQPAKLEDSAVYLCASSFSGLSGNTIYFGEGSWLTVV.

Only a few counts were recorded for this clone. The rearrangement uses TRBV30 and TRBJ1-2; D is ambiguous. The CDR3 length is 14 residues. V was shortened by 2 bases and J by 1 base, with 11 bases between the two germline ends. The germline CDR1 and CDR2 sequences are GTSNPN and SVGIG (reference sequence). CDR3 amino acids: CAWSPQALNYGYTF. The CDR3 region has the DNA TGTGCCTGGAGTCCTCAAGCCCTTAACTATGGCTACACCTTC.

The rearrangement joins TRBV7-6 to TRBJ2-5; D perhaps matches TRBD1 (6 bases). Trimming left V 3 bases short and J 3 bases short, with 14 bases between. Per germline, CDR1 SGHVS and CDR2 FNYEAQ. The CDR3 totals 15 residues. The CDR3 region is CASSFSRGQKETQYF. The CDR3 DNA sequence: TGTGCCAGCAGCTTTTCACGCGGACAGAAAGAGACCCAGTACTTC.

The gene calls are TRBV18 and TRBJ1-6; D is possibly TRBD1 (5 bases). The ends were cut back, 3 bases at V and 8 bases at J, with 20 bases in the middle. This CDR3 has 17 amino acids. Germline assignment: CDR1 KGHSH and CDR2 LQKENI. CDR3 in DNA: TGTGCCAGCTCACCGTGGGAAGGTAGGGGTGGGGATTCACCCCTCCACTTT. Translating it yields CASSPWEGRGGDSPLHF.